A single sample gave rise to the 11 T cell receptor beta chains below, sequenced in a study of T cells in narcolepsy. The data were produced by immunoSEQ multiplex PCR, yet TCRdb's version contains in-frame clones alone and is incomplete. The sample lists approximately 30,000 clones; less than 90% were seen once. What was sequenced was memory (CD45RA-) CD4+ T cells from blood. These receptors were obtained from a human donor in good health.

This clone was observed a single time. The genes are TRBV6-5 and TRBJ1-1, with unresolved D. V was trimmed by 5 bases and J by 5 bases, leaving 18 bases between them. From germline, CDR1 is MNHEY and CDR2 SVGAGI. CDR3 length: 15 residues. DNA of the CDR3: TGTGCCAGCAGTCCGACCGGAGGATTGGGTACTGAAGCTTTCTTT. Translation: CASSPTGGLGTEAFF.

In this sample, this clone turned up a few times. The rearrangement links TRBV25-1 to TRBJ2-3, with D possibly being TRBD2 (5 bases). V lost 2 bases and J lost 7, with 16 bases in between. The CDR3 has 15 amino acids. CDR1 and CDR2 from the germline V gene are MGHDK and SYGVNS. This chain's CDR3 is CASSEGGSGRNTQYF. DNA of the CDR3: TGTGCCAGCAGTGAAGGCGGGTCCGGACGTAATACGCAGTATTTT.

The genes are TRBV9 and TRBJ2-1; 13 bases align to TRBD2. CDR1 is SGDLS and CDR2 is YYNGEE in the germline V gene. J was trimmed by 8 bases and V by 5 bases; bases with no gene match: 7. This CDR3 is 15 amino acids long. The DNA of the CDR3 is TGTGCCAGCAGTGACACTAGCGGGGGGGTAGATGAGCAGTTCTTC. It encodes CASSDTSGGVDEQFF.

V usage is TRBV7-2 and J usage is TRBJ2-5; D uncertain. The CDR3 length is 14 residues. The V end was cut by 1 base, the J end by 1 base, with 7 bases between. CDR1 SGHTA and CDR2 FQGNSA come from the germline V gene. CDR3 sequence reads: CASSLDYSQETQYF. The CDR3, as DNA: TGTGCCAGCAGCTTAGACTACTCCCAAGAGACCCAGTACTTC.

V usage is TRBV5-1 and J usage is TRBJ2-3; D is undetermined. Germline CDR1 SGHRS, CDR2 YFSETQ. The CDR3 sequence is 14 residues long. V was pared by 0 bases and J by 2 bases, with 7 bases between. The CDR3 DNA reads as TGCGCCAGCAGCTTGGGCGAGTCCACAGATACGCAGTATTTT. Translation gives CASSLGESTDTQYF. The full variable domain, its missing parts supplied by reference TRBV5-1 and TRBJ2-3, is KAGVTQTPRYLIKTRGQQVTLSCSPISGHRSVSWYQQTPGQGLQFLFEYFSETQRNKGNFPGRFSGRQFSNSRSEMNVSTLELGDSALYLCASSLGESTDTQYFGPGTRLTVL.

The chain is built from TRBV19 and TRBJ1-1; D is ambiguous. Looked up from germline, CDR1 is LNHDA and CDR2 is SQIVND (reference sequence). Trimming removed 3 bases at V and 0 bases at J, with 8 bases between. The CDR3 is made up of 14 amino acids. The CDR3 DNA reads as TGTGCCAGTAGTATCCGACGCATGAACACTGAAGCTTTCTTT. It codes for CASSIRRMNTEAFF. Combining the CDR3 with reference TRBV19 and TRBJ1-1 gives the whole variable domain DGGITQSPKYLFRKEGQNVTLSCEQNLNHDAMYWYRQDPGQGLRLIYYSQIVNDFQKGDIAEGYSVSREKKESFPLTVTSAQKNPTAFYLCASSIRRMNTEAFFGQGTRLTVV.

The gene calls are TRBV4-1 and TRBJ1-2; no clear D. Germline lookup yields CDR1 MGHRA and CDR2 YSYEKL. Trimming removed 0 bases from V and 1 base from J, with 12 bases in between. The CDR3 has 16 residues. CDR3 loop: CASSQEPERINYGYTF. Here the CDR3 DNA reads TGCGCCAGCAGCCAAGAACCTGAGAGGATTAACTATGGCTACACCTTC.

CDR3 bases: TGTGCCAGCAGCTTAGGGCAGCGATTCTACGAGCAGTACTTC. Amino acid sequence: CASSLGQRFYEQYF. The chain employs TRBV7-8 and TRBJ2-7; D ambiguous. This CDR3 is built from 14 residues. Germline V gene sequence: CDR1 SGHVS, CDR2 FQNEAQ. V lost 1 base, J lost 3 bases, and 10 bases lay in between.

The chain joins TRBV5-5 to TRBJ1-4; the D gene is possibly TRBD1 (5 bases). The CDR3 runs to 15 residues. Per germline, CDR1 SGHKS and CDR2 YYEKEE (reference sequence). The ends were cut back, 0 bases at V and 7 bases at J, with 13 bases in the middle. The CDR3 here is CASSLEQEWSEKLFF. CDR3 nucleotide sequence: TGTGCCAGCAGCTTGGAACAGGAGTGGAGTGAAAAACTGTTTTTT.

The V gene is TRBV5-3, the J gene TRBJ2-1; TRBD2 matches 10 bases. TRBV5-3 carries the ORF label, with uncertain function. J was trimmed by 3 bases and V by 0 bases; bases with no gene match: 3. The CDR3 has 16 amino acids. CDR3 residues: CARSLGRLAGYNEQFF. Here the CDR3 DNA reads TGTGCCAGAAGCTTGGGTAGACTAGCGGGCTACAATGAGCAGTTCTTC.

The rearrangement links TRBV6-5 to TRBJ2-7; D call uncertain. This CDR3 region has 13 residues. Germline CDR1 and CDR2: MNHEY and SVGAGI. Deletions cut 2 bases from V and 5 bases from J, with 10 bases between. The CDR3 reads CASSYSTFNEQYF. For the CDR3, the DNA is TGTGCCAGCAGTTACAGTACGTTTAACGAGCAGTACTTC.